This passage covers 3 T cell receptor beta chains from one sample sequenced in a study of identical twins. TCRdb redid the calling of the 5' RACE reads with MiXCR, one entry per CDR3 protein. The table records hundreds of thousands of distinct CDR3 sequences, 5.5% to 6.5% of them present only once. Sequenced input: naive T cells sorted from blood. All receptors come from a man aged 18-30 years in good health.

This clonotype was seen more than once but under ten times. The CDR3 DNA is TGCGCCAGCAGCTTGGGTCCCCTGGGACTAGCGGTCTACGAGCAGTACTTC. Its protein is CASSLGPLGLAVYEQYF. The rearrangement links TRBV5-1 to TRBJ2-7, with 11 bases matching TRBD2. The CDR3 covers 17 residues. The V gene's germline CDR1 is SGHRS and CDR2 YFSETQ. Trimming cost V 0 bases and J 3 bases; bases outside gene matches: 8.

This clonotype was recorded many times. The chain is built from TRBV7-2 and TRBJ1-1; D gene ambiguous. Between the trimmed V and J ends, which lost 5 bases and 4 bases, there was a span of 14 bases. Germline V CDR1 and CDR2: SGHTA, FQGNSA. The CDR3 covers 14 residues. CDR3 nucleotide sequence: TGTGCCAGCAGCCGGACTGGGTTAGGCACTGAAGCTTTCTTT. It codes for CASSRTGLGTEAFF.

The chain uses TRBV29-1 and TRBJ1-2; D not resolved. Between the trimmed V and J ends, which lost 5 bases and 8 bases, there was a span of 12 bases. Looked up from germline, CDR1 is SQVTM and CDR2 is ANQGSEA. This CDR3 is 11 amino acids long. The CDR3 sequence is CSVSVNGGYTF. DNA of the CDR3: TGCAGCGTTTCGGTCAACGGGGGCTACACCTTC.